These 17 T cell receptor beta chains originate from one sample sequenced in a study of regulatory T cells in long-lasting Graves disease. Specified time point: newly diagnosed GD, antithyroid drugs for less than 3 months. Extracted RNA from PBMCs served as the source of the TCR library. Construction of TCR beta libraries relied on iRepertoire HTBI primers and on Arm-PCR targeting CDR3 regions. TCRdb re-analysed the multiplex PCR reads in MiXCR, keeping a single row per CDR3 protein. Of roughly 560,000 distinct CDR3 sequences detected, around 15% appear once; the ten largest clones hold 25%. These same data were also listed under a study on T cells in Graves' hyperthyroidism and ophthalmopathy.

The sample in question was peripheral blood mononuclear cells (PBMCs), obtained at new diagnosis, from a patient treated with antithyroid drugs. Receptors originate from a woman aged 40-60 years with Graves disease.

The table lists this clonotype with many counts. This rearrangement joins TRBV3-1 to TRBJ2-3; 7 bases align to TRBD2. The germline V gene encodes CDR1 LGHDT and CDR2 YNNKEL (reference sequence). There are 14 residues in the CDR3. Trimming removed 5 bases from V and 5 bases from J; junction bases left unmatched: 7. Here the CDR3 DNA reads TGTGCCAGCAGCGTAAGCGGGGCGGGAGATACGCAGTATTTT. Protein: CASSVSGAGDTQYF.

The table lists this clonotype with a few counts. The chain uses TRBV12-3 or TRBV12-4 and TRBJ2-7; no clear D. Deletions cut 3 bases from V and 3 bases from J, with 9 bases between. This CDR3 comprises 13 residues. The CDR3 DNA sequence: TGTGCCAGCAGTTTTTCCAGCCTCTACGAGCAGTACTTC. Its protein product is CASSFSSLYEQYF.

This clonotype has a count of ten or more. The chain carries TRBV30 and TRBJ2-3; the D gene is possibly TRBD2 (5 bases). The CDR3 covers 13 residues. The V and J ends lost 3 bases and 5 bases respectively, with 12 bases between them. Germline CDR1 GTSNPN, CDR2 SVGIG (reference sequence). The CDR3 coding sequence is TGTGCCTGGAGCGAGGGAGCCGGAGATACGCAGTATTTT. Translated: CAWSEGAGDTQYF.

This clonotype was found a few times. The gene calls are TRBV24-1 and TRBJ2-1; TRBD2 aligns across 16 bases. V lost 4 bases and J lost 9; bases outside the gene matches: 8. This CDR3 has 17 residues. CDR1 and CDR2 (germline): KGHDR, SFDVKD. CDR3 nucleotides: TGTGCCACCAGTGAATCCGGGACTAGCGGGGGGGCCTTTGAGCAGTTCTTC. Residues: CATSESGTSGGAFEQFF.

This clonotype has more than one count but fewer than ten. This rearrangement joins TRBV2 to TRBJ2-1; no firm D call. The CDR3 is 13 residues long. The V gene's germline CDR1 is SNHLY and CDR2 FYNNEI. Trimming took off 4 bases at V and 5 bases at J, with 9 bases between the two ends. The CDR3 DNA sequence: TGTGCCAGCAGTGCAAACCGAGACAATGAGCAGTTCTTC. Protein product: CASSANRDNEQFF.

The chain uses TRBV20-1 and TRBJ2-3; possibly TRBD2 for D (7 bases). From germline, CDR1 is DFQATT and CDR2 SNEGSKA (reference sequence). V lost 6 bases and J 1 base, leaving 17 bases between the germline ends. The CDR3 extends over 15 amino acids. The CDR3: CSATRGALGTDTQYF. The CDR3 bases are TGCAGTGCAACCCGGGGGGCTCTTGGCACAGATACGCAGTATTTT.

This sequence joins TRBV20-1 and TRBJ1-3, with D possibly being TRBD1 (5 bases). The germline V and J ends were trimmed by 2 bases and 6 bases, with 11 bases remaining between them. Germline values: CDR1 DFQATT, CDR2 SNEGSKA (reference sequence). The CDR3 covers 13 residues. DNA of the CDR3: TGCAGTGCTAGATCGGGGCTGGAAAACACCATATATTTT. Translating it yields CSARSGLENTIYF.

The gene calls are TRBV20-1 and TRBJ1-6, with 7 bases lining up with TRBD1. V was clipped by 6 bases and J by 0 bases; unmatched bases: 11. This CDR3 has 17 amino acids. The germline CDR1 and CDR2 sequences are DFQATT and SNEGSKA (reference sequence). CDR3 residues: CSAQGQSGSSYNSPLHF. The CDR3 DNA sequence: TGCAGTGCACAGGGACAGTCCGGCAGCTCCTATAATTCACCCCTCCACTTT.

This clonotype was found many times. The chain links TRBV5-8 to TRBJ2-1; no reliable D call. CDR1 SGHTS and CDR2 YDEGEE come from the germline V gene. V was cut by 6 bases and J by 8 bases, with 18 bases left in between. The CDR3 is 14 residues long. The CDR3: CASTVGFKEDEQFF. Written as DNA, the CDR3 is TGTGCCAGCACCGTGGGCTTTAAAGAGGATGAGCAGTTCTTC.

This clonotype was seen repeatedly, ten times or more. The chain combines TRBV12-5 with TRBJ1-1; D is ambiguous. Per the germline V gene, CDR1 is LGHNT and CDR2 is FRNRAP. V was pared by 5 bases and J by 3 bases, with 13 bases between. The CDR3 is 14 residues long. CDR3 nucleotide sequence: TGTGCTAGTGGTACCAGGACGGTAGACACTGAAGCTTTCTTT. Encoded protein: CASGTRTVDTEAFF.

This clonotype was seen a handful of times. This may be a read error: a much more frequent sequence differs by one nucleotide. V is TRBV6-1 and J is TRBJ2-3; 13 bases are shared with TRBD2. Germline trimming cut 8 bases from V and 0 bases from J; bases unmatched to any gene: 5. Germline V gives CDR1 MNHNS, CDR2 SASEGT. The CDR3 has 16 residues. The CDR3 bases are TGTGCCAGCGGACTAGCGGGGGCTCCTAGCACAGATACGCAGTATTTT. Translating it yields CASGLAGAPSTDTQYF.

The table lists this clonotype with a few counts. The chain carries TRBV9 and TRBJ2-2; unclear D gene. The CDR3 sequence is 15 residues long. Germline V gene sequence: CDR1 SGDLS, CDR2 YYNGEE. The V gene lost 2 bases and the J gene lost 3 bases, with 11 bases spanning the gap. CDR3 in DNA: TGTGCCAGCAGCGTCTCAGTCCAGGACACCGGGGAGCTGTTTTTT. This sequence encodes CASSVSVQDTGELFF.

The rearrangement joins TRBV28 to TRBJ1-2, with D possibly being TRBD1 (6 bases). Germline-derived CDR1 and CDR2 are MDHEN and SYDVKM. V was trimmed by 8 bases and J by 1 base, leaving 11 bases between them. The CDR3 totals 13 residues. The chain's CDR3 is CASATGFNYGYTF. The DNA of the CDR3 is TGTGCCAGCGCGACAGGTTTTAACTATGGCTACACCTTC.

The rearrangement joins TRBV6-4 to TRBJ2-5; D ambiguous. CDR1 is MRHNA, CDR2 SNTAGT, per germline. This CDR3 is 16 amino acids long. V lost 4 bases and J 1 base, leaving 16 bases between the germline ends. The CDR3 loop is CASSVFLHRPQETQYF. CDR3 in DNA: TGTGCCAGCAGTGTTTTCCTTCACCGACCCCAAGAGACCCAGTACTTC.

Comment on this clonotype: The junction does not match germline at one end; this may be a read error. The chain links TRBV5-5 to TRBJ2-1; D remains ambiguous. CDR1 SGHKS and CDR2 YYEKEE come from the germline V gene (reference sequence). The CDR3 length is 13 residues. The CDR3 nucleotides read TGTACCAGCAGCTTACCTGGTGGGTATGAGCAGTTCTTC. It codes for CTSSLPGGYEQFF.

This chain joins TRBV3-1 and TRBJ1-3, with D possibly being TRBD1 (5 bases). Trimming took off 1 base at V and 8 bases at J, with 15 bases between the two ends. Germline CDR1 and CDR2: LGHDT and YNNKEL (reference sequence). The CDR3 runs 15 residues. The CDR3 nucleotides are TGTGCCAGCAGCCAAGGGAGTGCCCCCAGGGACACCATATATTTT. Protein: CASSQGSAPRDTIYF.

Notes on this clonotype: A much larger clonotype is one base distant, so this may be a read error. The chain has TRBV3-1 and TRBJ1-1; D unclear. The CDR3 runs 15 residues. Trimming took off 5 bases at V and 2 bases at J, with 15 bases between the two ends. Germline-derived CDR1 and CDR2 are LGHDT and YNNKEL (reference sequence). This CDR3 is CASSEGIGINTEAFF. The DNA of the CDR3 is TGTGCCAGCAGCGAAGGGATAGGGATAAACACTGAAGCTTTCTTT.